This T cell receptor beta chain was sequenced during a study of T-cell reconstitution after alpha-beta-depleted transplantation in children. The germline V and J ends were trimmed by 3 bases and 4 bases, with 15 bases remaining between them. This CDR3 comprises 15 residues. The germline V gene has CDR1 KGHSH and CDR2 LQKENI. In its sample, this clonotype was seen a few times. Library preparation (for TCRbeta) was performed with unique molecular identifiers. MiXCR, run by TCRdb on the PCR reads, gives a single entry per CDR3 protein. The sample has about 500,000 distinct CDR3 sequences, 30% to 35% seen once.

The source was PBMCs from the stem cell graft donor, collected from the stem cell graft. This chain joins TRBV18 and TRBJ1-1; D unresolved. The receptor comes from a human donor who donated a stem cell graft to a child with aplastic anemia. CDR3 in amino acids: CASSPDVVMGTEAFF. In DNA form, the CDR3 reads TGTGCCAGCTCACCGGACGTGGTCATGGGCACTGAAGCTTTCTTT.